Below, one T cell receptor beta chain is given with its context. The data were produced by immunoSEQ multiplex PCR, yet TCRdb's version contains in-frame clones alone and is incomplete. The sample includes approximately 210,000 clones, over 75% of them seen just once. The data stem from a study of blood T cell repertoires in COVID-19. On the study more broadly: In each case, the material was cDNA or gDNA derived from T cells, B-cell-depleted T cells, or PBMCs.

Germline-derived CDR1 and CDR2 are MGHRA and YSYEKL. CDR3 size: 14 residues. Trimming took 1 base from V and 8 from J, leaving 12 bases between them. Sequencing was done on a sample of peripheral blood. The TCR originated in a woman aged 40 to 50 with acute or convalescent COVID-19. The chain is built from TRBV4-1 and TRBJ2-1; D gene uncertain. This chain's CDR3 is CASSQGPPGYEQFF. CDR3 DNA sequence: TGCGCCAGCAGCCAAGGCCCTCCAGGCTATGAGCAGTTCTTC.